This TCR beta chain derives from a study of blood T cells in healthy people across ages. Regarding the study as a whole: A conclusive naive versus antigen-experienced comparison was prevented by the unsorted PBMCs. As age increased, TCR beta diversity per million T cells fell in a roughly linear fashion.

A second 7 to 11 cycle PCR used barcoded and J-beta primers. Each cDNA was tagged by a template-switch adaptor containing 12 random nucleotides. TCRdb re-called the 5' RACE reads with MiXCR, one entry per CDR3 protein. Among 1.6 million or so distinct CDR3 sequences, approximately 32% were seen once, and the ten largest hold around 10%. V gave up 7 bases and J gave up 4 bases, with 15 bases separating them. This CDR3 spans 14 amino acids. Germline CDR1 MNHNS, CDR2 SASEGT. This clonotype has only a few counts. Its specificity is unknown. Total RNA was extracted at no less than 6 micrograms per sample. This chain links TRBV6-1 with TRBJ2-3; no clear D. The receptor's source is a woman between 25 and 40 years old in good health. The specimen sequenced was blood. CDR3: CASMAARTADTQYF. The CDR3 region has the DNA TGTGCCAGCATGGCGGCCCGGACCGCAGATACGCAGTATTTT.